This record concerns one TCR beta chain sequence. What it binds is not known. The data were taken from a study of persistence of HIV-infected CD4 T cells. Turning to the study itself: Median time on suppressive ART was 8 years. Two participants gave one leukapheresis sample; others gave up to roughly 180 mL blood repeatedly.

This was the immunoSEQ version 4 assay in survey mode. Libraries were prepared by immunoSEQ multiplex PCR; TCRdb keeps only in-frame clonotypes and omits some of them. Altogether about 50,000 clones are present, around 75% being singletons, with the ten largest covering around 2.9%. Stimulation used about 9.2 ug/mL lysate from CMV-infected fibroblasts. CD40L-negative CD69-negative CD45RO-high memory CD4+ T cells were sorted as populations depleted of antigen-responding cells. CD8-depleted PBMCs were stimulated about 17 hours with anti-CD28/CD49d costimulation, CD40-blocking antibody and enfuvirtide. The CDR3 consists of 14 residues. V was shortened by 5 bases and J by 12 bases, with 22 bases between the two germline ends. Germline assignment: CDR1 MNHEY and CDR2 SMNVEV (reference sequence).

This clonotype was obtained from an adult man with HIV who was CMV-seropositive. Here the sequenced sample was CD4+ T cells sorted from PBMCs after approximately 20-hour stimulation, taken from a patient who received antiretroviral therapy. This chain links TRBV27 with TRBJ1-1; D is ambiguous. The DNA for the CDR3 is TGTGCCAGCAGTGCCCCCGGGCCCGGAGGCAAGACTTTCTTT. This sequence encodes CASSAPGPGGKTFF.